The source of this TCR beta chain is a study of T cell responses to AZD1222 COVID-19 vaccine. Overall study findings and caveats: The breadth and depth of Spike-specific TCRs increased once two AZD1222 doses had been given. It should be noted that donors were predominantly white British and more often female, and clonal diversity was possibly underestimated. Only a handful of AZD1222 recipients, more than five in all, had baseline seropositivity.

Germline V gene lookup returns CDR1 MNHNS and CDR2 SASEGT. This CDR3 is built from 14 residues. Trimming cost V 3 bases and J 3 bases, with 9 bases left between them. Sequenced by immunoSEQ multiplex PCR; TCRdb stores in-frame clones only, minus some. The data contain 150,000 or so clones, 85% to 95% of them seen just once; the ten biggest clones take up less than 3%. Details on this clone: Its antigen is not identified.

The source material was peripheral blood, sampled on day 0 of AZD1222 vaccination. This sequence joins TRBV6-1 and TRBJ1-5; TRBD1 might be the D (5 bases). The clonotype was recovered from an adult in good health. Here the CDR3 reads CASSDGGNNQPQHF. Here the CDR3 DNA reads TGTGCCAGCAGTGATGGGGGGAACAATCAGCCCCAGCATTTT.